These 27 T cell receptor beta chains originate from one sample sequenced in a study of blood T cell repertoires in COVID-19. Assay used: immunoSEQ multiplex PCR; TCRdb lists only in-frame clones, some missing. The repertoire holds about 210,000 clones, with 70% to 90% as singletons. The sequencing input was PBMCs or T cells enriched from blood (not recorded which). Receptor source: a man aged 35 to 55 who had recovered from COVID-19.

This sequence joins TRBV7-2 and TRBJ1-1, with D possibly matching TRBD1 (5 bases). V was cut by 1 base and J by 0 bases, with 9 bases left in between. CDR3 length equals 15 residues. Germline CDR1 is SGHTA and CDR2 is FQGNSA. CDR3 nucleotide sequence: TGTGCCAGCAGCTTAGTAGCAGGGATGAACACTGAAGCTTTCTTT. Protein sequence: CASSLVAGMNTEAFF.

This chain links TRBV6-6 with TRBJ2-7, with D unclear. The length of the CDR3 is 14 residues. The ends were cut back, 0 bases at V and 0 bases at J, with 6 bases in the middle. CDR1 MNHNY and CDR2 SVGAGI come from the germline V gene (reference sequence). CDR3 nucleotide sequence: TGTGCCAGCAGTTACTCACTGGTCTCCTACGAGCAGTACTTC. Amino acid sequence: CASSYSLVSYEQYF.

The chain employs TRBV19 and TRBJ1-5; possibly TRBD1 for D (5 bases). The CDR3 length is 16 residues. V was clipped by 2 bases and J by 3 bases, with 14 bases between them. Germline V gene data show CDR1 as LNHDA and CDR2 as SQIVND (reference sequence). The DNA for the CDR3 is TGTGCCAGTAGTATACAGGGTAGGGGACTCAATCAGCCCCAGCATTTT. It yields the protein CASSIQGRGLNQPQHF.

This clone appeared a few times. The CDR3 DNA reads TGTGCCAGCAGCTGGGGACAGGGAATGAATGAGCAGTTCTTC. Encoded protein: CASSWGQGMNEQFF. The chain has TRBV7-9 and TRBJ2-1; 9 nucleotides agree with TRBD1. CDR3 size: 14 residues. Germline CDR1 and CDR2: SEHNR and FQNEAQ (reference sequence). Losses at the gene ends were 4 bases for V and 7 bases for J; bases not matched to a gene: 5.

The V and J genes are TRBV7-9 and TRBJ1-1; tentatively, D is TRBD1 (6 bases). V was clipped by 2 bases and J by 1 base, with 8 bases between them. The CDR3 has 14 residues. Germline lookup yields CDR1 SEHNR and CDR2 FQNEAQ (reference sequence). CDR3 nucleotides: TGTGCCAGCAGCTTAAAACAGGGGAACACTGAAGCTTTCTTT. This sequence encodes CASSLKQGNTEAFF.

The chain joins TRBV19 to TRBJ2-2, with 8 bases fitting TRBD2. Per the germline V gene, CDR1 is LNHDA and CDR2 is SQIVND (reference sequence). V was pared by 6 bases and J by 0 bases, with 6 bases of the junction left unmatched. CDR3 size: 16 residues. The CDR3, as DNA: TGTGCCAGTAGCCATAATAGCGGGACGAACACCGGGGAGCTGTTTTTT. The encoded protein is CASSHNSGTNTGELFF. The complete variable domain, with remaining parts taken from reference TRBV19 and TRBJ2-2, reads DGGITQSPKYLFRKEGQNVTLSCEQNLNHDAMYWYRQDPGQGLRLIYYSQIVNDFQKGDIAEGYSVSREKKESFPLTVTSAQKNPTAFYLCASSHNSGTNTGELFFGEGSRLTVL.

This chain joins TRBV6-6 and TRBJ2-1, with TRBD2 identical over 8 bases. J gave up 7 bases and V 11 bases, and 13 bases lay outside the gene matches. The V gene's germline CDR1 is MNHNY and CDR2 SVGAGI (reference sequence). The CDR3 covers 14 residues. The CDR3 here is CAASMGLVFNEQFF. The CDR3, as DNA: TGTGCCGCCTCCATGGGACTAGTCTTTAATGAGCAGTTCTTC.

J is TRBJ1-1 and V is TRBV5-1; 10 nucleotides match TRBD1. Germline trimming cut 2 bases from V and 4 bases from J; bases unmatched to any gene: 11. The CDR3 totals 17 residues. Per the germline V gene, CDR1 is SGHRS and CDR2 is YFSETQ. The CDR3: CASSFRDRGSSATEAFF. The CDR3 DNA reads as TGCGCCAGCAGCTTTAGGGACAGGGGAAGTTCGGCCACTGAAGCTTTCTTT.

This clone was picked up one time. The chain has TRBV18 and TRBJ1-2; D may be TRBD1 (6 bases). CDR3 length: 14 amino acids. V was shortened by 1 base and J by 5 bases, with 11 bases between the two germline ends. Germline CDR1 reads KGHSH; CDR2 reads LQKENI. CDR3 in DNA: TGTGCCAGCTCACCACGATCAGGGGAATATGGCTACACCTTC. Its translation: CASSPRSGEYGYTF.

This clone was observed once. This chain connects TRBV27 to TRBJ2-7; 10 nucleotides agree with TRBD2. CDR1 and CDR2 (germline): MNHEY, SMNVEV (reference sequence). This CDR3 spans 16 amino acids. Losses at the gene ends were 3 bases for V and 5 bases for J; bases not matched to a gene: 10. In DNA, the CDR3 is TGTGCCAGCAGTTTGCAAGCGGGAGGGCCGAGAAACGAGCAGTACTTC. Its protein is CASSLQAGGPRNEQYF.

Regarding this clone: Other DNA sequences in this specimen translate into the identical CDR3. This chain links TRBV2 with TRBJ1-5; D remains ambiguous. V was cut by 6 bases and J by 4 bases, with 10 bases left in between. The CDR3 is 13 amino acids. Looked up from germline, CDR1 is SNHLY and CDR2 is FYNNEI. The DNA for the CDR3 is TGTGCCAGCAGCGTAAACAGTAATCAGCCCCAGCATTTT. Amino acid sequence: CASSVNSNQPQHF.

This clone is a singleton in its sample. The J gene is TRBJ1-2, the V gene TRBV7-3; TRBD1 agrees at 8 bases. CDR3 length equals 16 residues. V lost 2 bases, J lost 7 bases, and 12 bases stayed unmatched. Per germline, CDR1 SGHTA and CDR2 FQGTGA. The CDR3 DNA sequence: TGTGCCAGCAGCTTAGGGTCAGGGGGCCAGCGGGGTGGCTACACCTTC. Translating gives CASSLGSGGQRGGYTF.

J is TRBJ2-7 and V is TRBV7-8, with TRBD1 as a possible D gene (5 bases). CDR1 and CDR2 from the germline V gene are SGHVS and FQNEAQ. Trimming removed 4 bases at V and 2 bases at J, with 15 bases between. The CDR3 sequence is 15 residues long. The CDR3 region is CASSSWGRAAYEQYF. CDR3 in DNA: TGTGCCAGCAGCTCGTGGGGCAGGGCGGCCTACGAGCAGTACTTC.

V is TRBV9 and J is TRBJ1-1; D possibly corresponds to TRBD1 (6 bases). This CDR3 has 12 residues. Trimming cost V 3 bases and J 9 bases, with 12 bases left between them. Germline lookup yields CDR1 SGDLS and CDR2 YYNGEE. CDR3: CASSAQGLQAFF. The CDR3 DNA reads TGTGCCAGCAGCGCCCAGGGGCTGCAAGCTTTCTTT.

The V gene is TRBV7-9, the J gene TRBJ2-7, with a tentative D call TRBD2 (6 bases). This CDR3 contains 14 residues. Germline V gene data show CDR1 as SEHNR and CDR2 as FQNEAQ (reference sequence). With 5 bases removed from V and 6 bases from J, the gap between germline ends came to 17 bases. The CDR3 bases are TGTGCCAGCAGCCCCGCACTAGCATCGTCCGAGCAGTACTTC. This gives the protein CASSPALASSEQYF.

The chain couples TRBV10-1 to TRBJ2-5; D possibly corresponds to TRBD1 (6 bases). The CDR3 is 14 amino acids. V lost 0 bases and J 1 base, leaving 6 bases between the germline ends. Per germline, CDR1 WNHNN and CDR2 SYGVQD (reference sequence). Here the CDR3 DNA reads TGCGCCAGCAGTGAGTCGGGGGCCCAAGAGACCCAGTACTTC. It is translated as CASSESGAQETQYF.

The chain uses TRBV5-5 and TRBJ1-2; a weak D match, TRBD1 (5 bases). From germline, CDR1 is SGHKS and CDR2 YYEKEE (reference sequence). Trimming cost V 6 bases and J 4 bases, with 16 bases left between them. CDR3 length: 14 amino acids. CDR3 region: CASNGGSAPYGYTF. DNA of the CDR3: TGTGCCAGCAACGGGGGGTCGGCCCCCTATGGCTACACCTTC.

The chain is built from TRBV12-3 or TRBV12-4 and TRBJ2-1, with D perhaps matching TRBD2 (6 bases). The CDR3 covers 13 residues. Trimming cost V 9 bases and J 12 bases, with 21 bases left between them. In DNA form, the CDR3 reads TGTGCCAGTTACCGGCGGGGCGCACTTGGGCAGTTCTTC. It translates to CASYRRGALGQFF.

This chain uses TRBV21-1 with TRBJ1-1; the table calls TRBD1, which could not be checked here. TRBV21-1 counts as a pseudogene. This CDR3 comprises 13 residues. In DNA, the CDR3 is TGTGCCAGCAGCTCAGGGGTGAACACTGAAGCTTTCTTT. Translated, it gives CASSSGVNTEAFF.

This clone came up a few times. The chain combines TRBV2 with TRBJ1-3; TRBD1 might be the D (6 bases). The CDR3 sequence is 15 residues long. The germline gives CDR1 SNHLY, CDR2 FYNNEI. V lost 8 bases and J lost 4, with 18 bases in between. This CDR3 is CASDTGETGGNTIYF. For the CDR3, the DNA is TGTGCCAGCGACACTGGGGAGACAGGAGGAAACACCATATATTTT.

V gene TRBV7-9 combines with J gene TRBJ2-3; 8 bases are a match to TRBD1. The V segment lost 5 bases and the J segment 0 bases; nucleotides outside the gene matches: 7. Germline-derived CDR1 and CDR2 are SEHNR and FQNEAQ (reference sequence). CDR3 length equals 16 residues. CDR3 in amino acids: CASSPLTGASTDTQYF. The CDR3 DNA reads as TGTGCCAGCAGCCCCCTGACAGGGGCGAGCACAGATACGCAGTATTTT. The variable domain in full, with the rest retrieved from reference TRBV7-9 and TRBJ2-3, is DTGVSQNPRHKITKRGQNVTFRCDPISEHNRLYWYRQTLGQGPEFLTYFQNEAQLEKSRLLSDRFSAERPKGSFSTLEIQRTEQGDSAMYLCASSPLTGASTDTQYFGPGTRLTVL.

V usage is TRBV5-1 and J usage is TRBJ1-2; D possibly corresponds to TRBD1 (6 bases). V was trimmed by 4 bases and J by 3 bases, leaving 16 bases between them. The germline V gene encodes CDR1 SGHRS and CDR2 YFSETQ. This CDR3 has 15 residues. DNA of the CDR3: TGCGCCAGCAGCCCAGGGGATAGGGGACACTATGGCTACACCTTC. It encodes CASSPGDRGHYGYTF.

V gene TRBV13 combines with J gene TRBJ1-3; a weak D match, TRBD1 (6 bases). The V gene's germline CDR1 is PRHDT and CDR2 FYEKMQ (reference sequence). The CDR3 consists of 13 residues. Trimming removed 6 bases at V and 4 bases at J, with 10 bases between. The CDR3 DNA reads TGTGCCAGCAGGGGAACAGGGGGAAACACCATATATTTT. Its protein is CASRGTGGNTIYF.

The chain joins TRBV27 to TRBJ2-2; 7 bases agree with TRBD2. The CDR3 runs 16 residues. V shed 3 bases, J shed 2 bases, and the junction held 6 bases outside the gene matches. Germline V gene sequence: CDR1 MNHEY, CDR2 SMNVEV (reference sequence). The CDR3, as DNA: TGTGCCAGCAGTTTCTCTCTAGCGGCTAACACCGGGGAGCTGTTTTTT. Its protein product is CASSFSLAANTGELFF.

With regard to this clone: Other DNA sequences in the sample encode the same CDR3. This chain connects TRBV6-1 to TRBJ2-2; TRBD2 might be the D (6 bases). The CDR3 loop spans 16 amino acids. In germline, CDR1 is MNHNS, CDR2 SASEGT. V gave up 2 bases and J gave up 2 bases, with 12 bases separating them. CDR3 amino acids: CASSEYAGSNTGELFF. CDR3 in DNA: TGTGCCAGCAGTGAATATGCGGGATCCAACACCGGGGAGCTGTTTTTT.

The table lists this clone with a count of one. The chain uses TRBV30 and TRBJ1-4; D might be TRBD1 (6 bases). V was trimmed by 0 bases and J by 14 bases, leaving 22 bases between them. This CDR3 spans 15 amino acids. Germline V CDR1 and CDR2: GTSNPN, SVGIG (reference sequence). CDR3 DNA sequence: TGTGCCTGGAGTGTAATAGGGGGGGGTTTTGAAGTGCTGTTTTTT. As protein: CAWSVIGGGFEVLFF. The complete variable domain, with remaining parts taken from reference TRBV30 and TRBJ1-4, reads SQTIHQWPATLVQPVGSPLSLECTVEGTSNPNLYWYRQAAGRGLQLLFYSVGIGQISSEVPQNLSASRPQDRQFILSSKKLLLSDSGFYLCAWSVIGGGFEVLFFGSGTQLSVL.

V gene TRBV15 combines with J gene TRBJ1-2; D perhaps matches TRBD1 (5 bases). Germline V gene data show CDR1 as LNHNV and CDR2 as YYDKDF (reference sequence). This CDR3 is built from 14 residues. Trimming left V 5 bases short and J 3 bases short, with 13 bases between. CDR3 sequence reads: CATSLEGLDYGYTF. CDR3 coding DNA: TGTGCCACCAGCCTTGAGGGACTTGACTATGGCTACACCTTC.